The T cell receptor beta chain under discussion was sequenced for a study of Ad26.COV2.S vaccination and SARS-CoV-2 variants. Study findings and constraints: Responses of spike-specific T cells (both CD8+ and CD4+) reportedly showed substantial breadth after vaccination. Similar non-spike TCR breadth was seen in vaccine and placebo recipients. Individuals receiving vaccine had higher spike-specific TCR breadth than placebo recipients did. TCR breadth and depth estimates may have understated total T cell responses.

Germline CDR1 is SGHNT and CDR2 is YYREEE (reference sequence). V was trimmed by 0 bases and J by 4 bases, leaving 19 bases between them. The CDR3 has 18 amino acids. As to treatment: about 20 received Ad26.COV2.S at low or high dose, single or two shots; about 5 received placebo; per-sample allocation not given. Collection of samples fell on day 63 after the first vaccine or placebo injection. Note on this clone: What it binds is unknown.

Clones were sequenced by immunoSEQ multiplex PCR, and TCRdb holds only the in-frame ones, with some missing. This table has more than 300,000 clones, around four fifths appearing once. The source material was peripheral blood, sampled in a trial of Ad26.COV2.S vaccine versus placebo. V gene TRBV5-4 combines with J gene TRBJ2-2; TRBD1 is a possible D gene (6 bases). This sequence was found in a person between 18 and 59 years old who received the Ad26.COV2.S COVID-19 vaccine or a placebo. DNA of the CDR3: TGTGCCAGCAGCTTGGGTGGGCCGGGACAAGGGCGCACCGGGGAGCTGTTTTTT. Its protein is CASSLGGPGQGRTGELFF.